Listed below are T cell receptor beta chains from one sample, sequenced in a study of blood T cell repertoires in COVID-19. Sequencing was performed with immunoSEQ multiplex PCR; in TCRdb, only in-frame clones are kept and a portion is missing. The sample has roughly 100,000 clones, 80% to 90% seen once; the top ten hold approximately 3.6%. Input material: peripheral blood. The receptors were sampled from a woman aged 60-75 years with acute or convalescent COVID-19. The CDR3 runs from the conserved cysteine through the conserved F or W. The order of the fields is clone size, V gene, J gene, D gene, CDR3 protein, CDR3 DNA. The D gene is left open where the match is weak. Size is omitted from some rows. Given values are once, few, many or a class for expanded clones.

>.|TRBV12-5|TRBJ2-2|.
CASGLGGWGELFF
TGTGCTAGTGGTTTGGGAGGATGGGGGGAGCTGTTTTTT
>.|TRBV3-1/TRBV3-2|TRBJ2-1|.
CASSQDLSPYNEQFF
TGTGCCAGCAGCCAAGACTTAAGCCCCTACAATGAGCAGTTCTTC
>.|TRBV19|TRBJ1-2|.
CASRNRFLSNYGYTF
TGTGCCAGTAGAAACAGGTTTTTATCTAACTATGGCTACACCTTC
>.|TRBV6-5|TRBJ1-4|.
CASSRLSGDEKLFF
TGTGCCAGCAGCCGACTTTCAGGGGATGAAAAACTGTTTTTT
>.|TRBV6-5|TRBJ2-7|TRBD1
CASTQDRFNEQYF
TGTGCCAGCACCCAGGACAGGTTCAACGAGCAGTACTTC
>.|TRBV11-2|TRBJ2-5|TRBD2
CASSFSRGGIETQYF
TGTGCCAGCAGCTTTTCGCGGGGAGGGATAGAGACCCAGTACTTC
>.|TRBV19|TRBJ2-1|TRBD2
CASSIVLAGDAEQFF
TGTGCCAGTAGTATAGTGCTAGCGGGAGACGCTGAGCAGTTCTTC
>.|TRBV28|TRBJ1-2|TRBD1
CASKGTVPSGYTF
TGTGCCAGCAAGGGGACAGTACCGTCTGGCTACACCTTC
>.|TRBV7-2|TRBJ1-5|.
CASSAPGVPNQPQHF
TGTGCCAGCAGCGCGCCAGGGGTGCCTAATCAGCCCCAGCATTTT
>.|TRBV12-3/TRBV12-4|TRBJ2-5|.
CASSPSLGETQYF
TGTGCCAGCAGCCCATCACTAGGAGAGACCCAGTACTTC
>.|TRBV27|TRBJ1-2|.
CASSLGGGYGYTF
TGTGCCAGCAGTTTAGGGGGGGGATACGGCTACACCTTC
>.|TRBV5-1|TRBJ1-1|.
CASSQDGQRNTEAFF
TGCGCCAGCAGTCAGGACGGACAGCGGAACACTGAAGCTTTCTTT
>.|TRBV28|TRBJ1-2|.
CASTLGGGRRGYTF
TGTGCCAGCACCCTAGGGGGGGGGAGGCGAGGCTACACCTTC
>.|TRBV7-2|TRBJ1-1|.
CASSLFGSQNTEAFF
TGTGCCAGCAGCTTATTTGGCTCACAGAACACTGAAGCTTTCTTT
>.|TRBV7-6|TRBJ1-1|TRBD1
CASSVGTGRRNTEAFF
TGTGCCAGCAGCGTTGGGACAGGTCGAAGGAACACTGAAGCTTTCTTT
>many|TRBV4-2|TRBJ2-5|.
CASSQDGGETQYF
TGTGCCAGCAGCCAAGATGGGGGGGAGACCCAGTACTTC
>.|TRBV5-1|TRBJ1-5|.
CASSEGGGNQPQHF
TGCGCCAGCTCAGAAGGAGGGGGCAATCAGCCCCAGCATTTT
>.|TRBV5-1|TRBJ1-2|.
CASSPEAFNYGYTF
TGCGCCAGCAGTCCCGAGGCCTTTAACTATGGCTACACCTTC
>few|TRBV7-8|TRBJ2-2|TRBD1
CASSKQGARFTGELFF
TGTGCCAGCAGCAAACAGGGGGCAAGATTCACCGGGGAGCTGTTTTTT
>.|TRBV11-2|TRBJ1-1|.
CASSFGGQTEAFF
TGTGCCAGCAGCTTTGGCGGACAGACTGAAGCTTTCTTT
>.|TRBV2|TRBJ2-7|.
CASSERAGESYEQYF
TGTGCCAGCAGTGAGCGGGCAGGGGAATCCTACGAGCAGTACTTC
>.|TRBV19|TRBJ1-3|.
CASSLVGVSGNTIYF
TGTGCCAGTAGTTTAGTTGGAGTCTCTGGAAACACCATATATTTT
>.|TRBV19|TRBJ1-4|.
CASSPTGAEKLFF
TGTGCCAGTAGTCCAACGGGAGCTGAAAAACTGTTTTTT
>.|TRBV2|TRBJ1-4|.
CASSQQGISEKLFF
TGTGCCAGCAGTCAGCAGGGGATAAGTGAAAAACTGTTTTTT
>.|TRBV5-1|TRBJ2-5|.
CASRSGYRSQETQYF
TGCGCCAGCAGAAGCGGGTACAGATCCCAAGAGACCCAGTACTTC
>once|TRBV6-6|TRBJ2-1|.
CASSYSSLEFNEQFF
TGTGCCAGCAGTTACTCGAGCCTAGAGTTCAATGAGCAGTTCTTC
>.|TRBV19|TRBJ1-4|.
CASSTRQLQLEKLFF
TGTGCCAGTAGTACTCGACAGTTGCAGCTAGAAAAACTGTTTTTT
>.|TRBV5-6|TRBJ1-6|.
CASSQLKGKRSPLHF
TGTGCCAGCAGCCAGCTAAAGGGGAAGAGGTCACCCCTCCACTTT
>once|TRBV19|TRBJ2-7|TRBD1
CASSTPGQIYEQYF
TGTGCCAGTAGTACTCCGGGACAGATCTACGAGCAGTACTTC
>.|TRBV4-2|TRBJ2-5|TRBD2
CASSQGGRSETQYF
TGTGCCAGCAGCCAAGGCGGGAGGTCGGAGACCCAGTACTTC
>.|TRBV6-6|TRBJ2-3|TRBD2
CASTYLAGVPDTQYF
TGTGCCAGCACCTACCTAGCGGGAGTCCCAGATACGCAGTATTTT
>.|TRBV6-6|TRBJ2-3|TRBD2
CASSPLMTSARTDTQYF
TGTGCCAGCAGTCCCCTCATGACTAGCGCCCGCACAGATACGCAGTATTTT
>.|TRBV2|TRBJ2-1|.
CASREPSYNEQFF
TGTGCCAGCAGGGAGCCGTCCTACAATGAGCAGTTCTTC
>.|TRBV5-1|TRBJ1-5|.
CASSPEGNQPQHF
TGCGCCAGCAGCCCCGAGGGCAATCAGCCCCAGCATTTT
>.|TRBV9|TRBJ1-3|.
CASSIDNSGNTIYF
TGTGCCAGCAGTATCGACAACTCTGGAAACACCATATATTTT